These 18 T cell receptor beta chains were all obtained from the same sample, sequenced in a study of shared clonotypes between healthy human individuals. The data were produced by immunoSEQ multiplex PCR, yet TCRdb's version contains in-frame clones alone and is incomplete. Among approximately 2,200,000 clones listed, 93% were seen once. CD45RO-negative CD8 cells positively selected for CCR7 made up the naive population, which excluded terminally differentiated effector memory CD45RA+ cells. The sequenced sample was naive CD8+ T cells from PBMCs. The receptors shown here come from a man aged 18-30 years in good health. Some clones in this sample may be carry-over from other donors' samples.

The rearrangement links TRBV2 to TRBJ2-1; TRBD2 matches at 11 bases. J gave up 7 bases and V 3 bases, and 8 bases lay outside the gene matches. Germline V gene lookup returns CDR1 SNHLY and CDR2 FYNNEI. The CDR3 contains 16 residues. The DNA for the CDR3 is TGTGCCAGCAGTGATCCCGGACTAGCGGGTAGGAATGAGCAGTTCTTC. It yields the protein CASSDPGLAGRNEQFF.

This sequence joins TRBV6-5 and TRBJ1-1; no clear D. Germline CDR1 is MNHEY and CDR2 is SVGAGI. Deletions cut 5 bases from V and 6 bases from J, with 7 bases between. CDR3 length equals 11 residues. The CDR3 DNA follows: TGTGCCAGCAGTGAAATCCCTGAAGCTTTCTTT. This codes for CASSEIPEAFF.

In this sample, this clone turned up once. The chain joins TRBV13 to TRBJ1-2, with 9 positions matching TRBD1. Unmatched junction bases numbered 3, after V lost 3 bases and J lost 4 bases. The CDR3 runs to 14 residues. Germline V gene lookup returns CDR1 PRHDT and CDR2 FYEKMQ (reference sequence). The CDR3 reads CASSFGTGLYGYTF. In DNA, the CDR3 is TGTGCCAGCAGCTTTGGGACAGGGCTCTATGGCTACACCTTC.

This clone occurred a few times. The chain uses TRBV4-1 and TRBJ1-1; D might be TRBD1 (5 bases). CDR3 length: 14 amino acids. The germline V gene has CDR1 MGHRA and CDR2 YSYEKL. Trimming left V 5 bases short and J 2 bases short, with 12 bases between. CDR3 DNA: TGCGCCAGCAGCGCTTTGCGGGGCAACACTGAAGCTTTCTTT. As protein: CASSALRGNTEAFF.

This chain uses TRBV7-9 with TRBJ2-4; D gene ambiguous. The ends were cut back, 1 base at V and 3 bases at J, with 10 bases in the middle. The CDR3 is 15 residues long. Germline V lookup: CDR1 SEHNR, CDR2 FQNEAQ (reference sequence). CDR3 nucleotides: TGTGCCAGCAGCTTAGATCAGGAGATCAAAAACATTCAGTACTTC. As protein: CASSLDQEIKNIQYF.

A remark on this clone: Other DNA variants within this sample encode the same CDR3. This rearrangement joins TRBV18 to TRBJ2-7, with no clear D. The CDR3 totals 15 residues. V gave up 2 bases and J gave up 4 bases, with 15 bases separating them. Germline V CDR1 and CDR2: KGHSH, LQKENI. In DNA form, the CDR3 reads TGTGCCAGCTCACCAACAGCGCGTTCTTCATACGAGCAGTACTTC. Its translation is CASSPTARSSYEQYF.

The chain is built from TRBV7-3 and TRBJ1-2; tentatively, D is TRBD1 (6 bases). Deletions cut 5 bases from V and 7 bases from J, with 26 bases between. Germline lookup yields CDR1 SGHTA and CDR2 FQGTGA. The CDR3 extends over 17 amino acids. Here the CDR3 DNA reads TGTGCCAGCAGCCCATACCCGACCTGGACAGACCGGCGTGGCTACACCTTC. The encoded protein is CASSPYPTWTDRRGYTF.

The chain carries TRBV6-5 and TRBJ2-5, with TRBD1 matching 8 bases. The better agreement between TRBJ2-7 and the DNA end casts doubt on the J call. The CDR3 consists of 15 residues. The germline V gene encodes CDR1 MNHEY and CDR2 SVGAGI. CDR3 DNA: TGTGCCAGCAGCAGGGTGGACAGGGCTACCTACGAGCAGTACTTC. This sequence encodes CASSRVDRATYEQYF.

The chain links TRBV27 to TRBJ2-7, with D perhaps matching TRBD2 (5 bases). With 1 base removed from V and 3 bases from J, the gap between germline ends came to 13 bases. The CDR3 totals 15 residues. CDR1 is MNHEY, CDR2 SMNVEV, per germline (reference sequence). Here the CDR3 DNA reads TGTGCCAGCAGTTTATGGATGGGAGTCAACTACGAGCAGTACTTC. Protein product: CASSLWMGVNYEQYF.

A note on this clone: The same CDR3 arises from other DNA sequences in this sample as well. The CDR3 loop reads CASSGTGVGEQYF. The CDR3 DNA reads as TGCGCCAGCAGCGGGACAGGAGTGGGCGAGCAGTACTTC. The rearrangement links TRBV5-1 to TRBJ2-7, with 8 bases that match TRBD1. Per the germline V gene, CDR1 is SGHRS and CDR2 is YFSETQ. V gave up 4 bases and J gave up 6 bases; unmatched junction bases: 6. This CDR3 is built from 13 residues.

This clone was seen just once. The rearrangement joins TRBV9 to TRBJ2-5; D gene uncertain. Trimming removed 0 bases from V and 4 bases from J, with 7 bases in between. The germline V gene has CDR1 SGDLS and CDR2 YYNGEE. The CDR3 is 13 residues long. CDR3 loop: CASSVGAVETQYF. In DNA form, the CDR3 reads TGTGCCAGCAGCGTAGGGGCCGTAGAGACCCAGTACTTC.

The sample holds one count of this clone. The rearrangement links TRBV4-1 to TRBJ2-1; possibly TRBD1 or TRBD2 for D (6 bases each). V was trimmed by 4 bases and J by 6 bases, leaving 28 bases between them. Germline loops: CDR1 MGHRA, CDR2 YSYEKL. The CDR3 loop spans 19 amino acids. The CDR3 here is CASSPRMVAERGHGNEQFF. CDR3 in DNA: TGCGCCAGCAGCCCAAGGATGGTAGCGGAAAGGGGACATGGCAATGAGCAGTTCTTC.

V usage is TRBV27 and J usage is TRBJ2-5; TRBD2 aligns across 7 bases. The V and J ends lost 4 bases and 5 bases, in that order; junction bases with no gene match: 7. Germline CDR1 and CDR2: MNHEY and SMNVEV (reference sequence). This CDR3 contains 14 residues. CDR3 nucleotides: TGTGCCAGCAGTTCTAGCGGCAGTTGGGAGACCCAGTACTTC. It translates to CASSSSGSWETQYF.

CDR3 sequence reads: CASSQRGEGEKLFF. CDR3 sequence (DNA): TGTGCCAGCAGCCAACGCGGGGAGGGTGAAAAACTGTTTTTT. This chain joins TRBV7-9 and TRBJ1-4; D is ambiguous. CDR3 length: 14 residues. The V and J ends lost 5 bases and 7 bases respectively, with 14 bases between them. CDR1 and CDR2 from the germline V gene are SEHNR and FQNEAQ (reference sequence).

A note on this clone: In the same sample, other DNA sequences code for this CDR3. The chain recombines TRBV27 with TRBJ1-2, with D perhaps matching TRBD1 (5 bases). Germline lookup yields CDR1 MNHEY and CDR2 SMNVEV (reference sequence). The V gene lost 2 bases and the J gene lost 5 bases, with 12 bases spanning the gap. The CDR3 runs to 14 residues. CDR3 in DNA: TGTGCCAGCAGTTTAAGGGCAGGGAGTTATGGCTACACCTTC. Translated, it gives CASSLRAGSYGYTF.

The chain uses TRBV2 and TRBJ2-3, with 9 positions matching TRBD2. The CDR3 runs 17 residues. CDR1 is SNHLY and CDR2 is FYNNEI in the germline V gene. V shed 7 bases and J 3 bases; nucleotides not matched to a gene: 14. The CDR3 spells CASKLPVGLAGTDTQYF. The CDR3 nucleotides read TGTGCCAGCAAACTCCCGGTTGGGCTAGCGGGGACAGATACGCAGTATTTT.

Notes on this clone: The sample carries other DNA sequences with the same CDR3. The V call is TRBV9, the J call TRBJ1-1, with unresolved D. The CDR3 extends over 13 amino acids. The V gene's germline CDR1 is SGDLS and CDR2 YYNGEE. V was trimmed by 3 bases and J by 4 bases, leaving 10 bases between them. The CDR3 loop reads CASSEGRSTEAFF. The CDR3 nucleotides read TGTGCCAGCAGCGAAGGACGTAGCACTGAAGCTTTCTTT.

The chain uses TRBV28 and TRBJ1-3; D perhaps matches TRBD1 (6 bases). The germline V gene has CDR1 MDHEN and CDR2 SYDVKM. The length of the CDR3 is 16 residues. V was trimmed by 6 bases and J by 4 bases, leaving 19 bases between them. The CDR3 loop is CASSLNSAGAGNTIYF. Written as DNA, the CDR3 is TGTGCCAGCAGCCTCAATTCAGCGGGGGCCGGAAACACCATATATTTT.